This is a list of T cell receptor beta chains from one sample in a study of graft-versus-host responses after intestinal transplantation. The table came from immunoSEQ multiplex PCR; TCRdb's copy has only in-frame clones and leaves some out. The table records about 85,000 clones, roughly four fifths of them present only once. These TCRs are of unknown antigen specificity. Sequences were derived from unstimulated CD8+ T cells sorted from spleen or lymph node cells, sampled before intestinal transplant. The receptors stem from a human donor who received an intestinal transplant. Both conserved end residues are part of each CDR3. D genes are given only for firm matches. Rows give clone size only sometimes, using once, few, many, or a class for an expanded clone.

NA TRBJ2-2 TRBD2 TRBV19 CASSLAGDTGELFF TGTGCCAGTAGTCTAGCGGGAGACACCGGGGAGCTGTTTTTT
NA TRBJ1-1 NA TRBV30 CAWSVVDGTMNTEAFF TGTGCCTGGAGTGTAGTGGACGGGACGATGAACACTGAAGCTTTCTTT
NA TRBJ1-2 NA TRBV15 CATSRDRGALDYGYTF TGTGCCACCAGCAGAGATCGGGGGGCGCTGGACTATGGCTACACCTTC
NA TRBJ2-7 NA TRBV12-2 CASRLEKGIGGYEQYF TGTGCAAGTCGCTTAGAGAAGGGGATAGGGGGGTACGAGCAGTACTTC
NA TRBJ2-1 NA TRBV6-4 CASSQGRLNEQFF TGTGCCAGCAGCCAAGGAAGACTCAATGAGCAGTTCTTC
NA TRBJ1-3 TRBD1 TRBV7-6 CASSPSTGASGNTIYF TGTGCCAGCAGCCCTTCCACAGGGGCCTCTGGAAACACCATATATTTT
NA TRBJ1-2 NA TRBV6-5 CASSYPQAEVNYGYTF TGTGCCAGCAGTTACCCCCAGGCCGAAGTGAACTATGGCTACACCTTC
once TRBJ2-1 TRBD2 TRBV27 CASKITSGYNEQFF TGTGCCAGCAAGATAACTAGCGGGTACAATGAGCAGTTCTTC
NA TRBJ1-2 NA TRBV27 CASSRLGRVEGYTF TGTGCCAGCAGTCGCCTGGGCAGGGTAGAGGGCTACACCTTC
NA TRBJ2-7 NA TRBV6-6 CASSDLPTTHYEQYF TGTGCCAGCAGCGACCTACCCACGACACACTACGAGCAGTACTTC
once TRBJ1-5 NA TRBV28 CASSFYRIPHQPQHF TGTGCCAGCAGTTTTTATCGTATCCCTCATCAGCCCCAGCATTTT
NA TRBJ2-6 NA TRBV5-6 CASSSRGPLYSGANVLTF TGTGCCAGCAGCTCACGGGGTCCCCTTTATTCTGGGGCCAACGTCCTGACTTTC
few TRBJ1-3 NA TRBV4-1 CASSQERLLPLSGNTIYF TGCGCCAGCAGCCAAGAAAGGCTTCTGCCCCTCTCTGGAAACACCATATATTTT
once TRBJ1-3 NA TRBV28 CASSLGGFPFRSGNTIYF TGTGCCAGCAGTTTAGGAGGGTTTCCCTTCCGCTCTGGAAACACCATATATTTT
NA TRBJ2-1 NA TRBV4-1 CASSQEGLTGGEQFF TGCGCCAGCAGCCAAGAAGGTTTGACCGGCGGGGAGCAGTTCTTC
few TRBJ2-7 TRBD1 TRBV10-3 CAISESERYRGDYEQYF TGTGCCATCAGTGAGTCGGAGAGGTACAGGGGAGACTACGAGCAGTACTTC
NA TRBJ2-1 NA TRBV4-1 CASRRMELAEQFF TGCGCCAGCAGACGAATGGAATTAGCGGAGCAGTTCTTC
NA TRBJ2-2 NA TRBV28 CARSPINTGELFF TGTGCCAGGTCCCCTATCAACACCGGGGAGCTGTTTTTT
NA TRBJ2-2 TRBD2 TRBV10-3 CAISFSEREANTGELFF TGTGCCATCAGTTTCTCGGAGCGGGAGGCGAACACCGGGGAGCTGTTTTTT
once TRBJ2-5 NA TRBV6-9 CASSYLEVRGGSETQYF TGTGCCAGCAGTTATCTCGAGGTCAGGGGAGGTAGCGAGACCCAGTACTTC
NA TRBJ2-2 TRBD2 TRBV2 CASSDRLAGTGELFF TGTGCCAGCAGTGACCGACTAGCGGGCACCGGGGAGCTGTTTTTT
NA TRBJ1-6 NA TRBV5-1 CASSARIGQHNSPLHF TGCGCCAGCAGCGCCCGGATTGGACAGCATAATTCACCCCTCCACTTT
NA TRBJ2-5 NA TRBV6-6 CASNFQEFQYF TGTGCCAGCAACTTCCAGGAATTCCAGTACTTC
NA TRBJ2-1 NA TRBV19 CATVRGPDEQFF TGTGCCACAGTAAGAGGGCCAGATGAGCAGTTCTTC
NA TRBJ2-7 TRBD1 TRBV9 CASSVETGASYEQYF TGTGCCAGCAGCGTAGAGACAGGGGCCTCCTACGAGCAGTACTTC
NA TRBJ2-7 NA TRBV5-6 CASSAGLSYEQYF TGTGCCAGCAGCGCCGGACTATCCTACGAGCAGTACTTC
NA TRBJ2-5 NA TRBV10-2 CASSGAVLETQYF TGCGCCAGCAGTGGGGCCGTCCTAGAGACCCAGTACTTC
NA TRBJ1-4 NA TRBV2 CASTDRATNEKLFF TGTGCCAGCACGGACAGAGCAACTAATGAAAAACTGTTTTTT
once TRBJ2-7 NA TRBV6-6 CASSYADEGTYEQYF TGTGCCAGCAGTTACGCGGATGAGGGAACCTACGAGCAGTACTTC
NA TRBJ2-1 NA TRBV12-5 CASGLVRPMRARLVQFF TGTGCTAGTGGTTTGGTACGACCAATGAGAGCCCGGCTCGTGCAGTTCTTC
NA TRBJ2-5 TRBD1 TRBV4-1 CASSFDRGLETQYF TGCGCCAGCAGCTTCGACAGGGGATTAGAGACCCAGTACTTC
NA TRBJ2-1 NA TRBV2 CASSDFAAPGNEQFF TGTGCCAGCAGTGATTTTGCGGCCCCTGGCAATGAGCAGTTCTTC
NA TRBJ2-1 NA TRBV4-2 CASSQDLGSGSYNEQFF TGTGCCAGCAGCCAAGATCTCGGGTCCGGCTCCTACAATGAGCAGTTCTTC
NA TRBJ2-7 NA TRBV6-1 CASSEEDWANYEQYF TGTGCCAGCAGTGAAGAGGACTGGGCTAACTACGAGCAGTACTTC
NA TRBJ1-2 NA TRBV6-5 CASSPTGTPGYTF TGTGCCAGCAGTCCTACAGGGACCCCAGGCTACACCTTC
NA TRBJ2-5 NA TRBV15 CATSREGNDPETQYF TGTGCCACCAGCAGAGAAGGAAATGATCCGGAGACCCAGTACTTC